These 5 T cell receptor beta chains were all obtained from the same sample, sequenced in a study of blood T cells in healthy people across ages. A second about 7 to 12 cycle PCR used barcoded and J-beta primers. TCRdb redid the calling of the 5' RACE reads with MiXCR, one entry per CDR3 protein. Counted here are about 1.5 million distinct CDR3 sequences, about 42% occurring once; the ten biggest clones make up around 4%. The sequencing sample was made of blood. The receptors originated from a woman under 30 in good health.

The CDR3 spells CARGANSYNSPLHF. DNA of the CDR3: TGTGCCAGAGGGGCCAACTCCTATAATTCACCCCTCCACTTT. The chain joins TRBV6-2 or TRBV6-3 to TRBJ1-6, with TRBD1 as a possible D gene (5 bases). The V and J ends lost 9 bases and 0 bases respectively, with 9 bases between them. Germline-derived CDR1 and CDR2 are MNHEY and SVGEGT. The CDR3 spans 14 residues.

This clonotype occurred a few times. V usage is TRBV6-2 or TRBV6-3 and J usage is TRBJ2-7, with TRBD2 matching over 7 bases. CDR3 size: 15 residues. Germline V gene data show CDR1 as MNHEY and CDR2 as SVGEGT. With 1 base clipped from V and 0 bases from J, the junction kept 3 bases outside the gene matches. CDR3 coding DNA: TGTGCCAGCAGTTACTTGGGCGGGAGCTCCTACGAGCAGTACTTC. Translated: CASSYLGGSSYEQYF.

The chain is built from TRBV4-3 and TRBJ2-3, with D perhaps given as TRBD1 or TRBD2 (5 bases each). Germline assignment: CDR1 LGHNA and CDR2 YSLEER. The CDR3 runs to 16 residues. Trimming took 2 bases from V and 0 from J, leaving 12 bases between them. CDR3 coding DNA: TGCGCCAGCAGCCAACAAGGGACCATTAGCACAGATACGCAGTATTTT. It translates to CASSQQGTISTDTQYF.

The genes are TRBV5-1 and TRBJ2-6; weak D call: TRBD1 (6 bases). This CDR3 is 15 amino acids long. Germline V gene lookup returns CDR1 SGHRS and CDR2 YFSETQ. Trimming took 3 bases from V and 2 from J, leaving 9 bases between them. CDR3: CASSYRTAGANVLTF. In nucleotides, the CDR3 is TGCGCCAGCAGCTATAGGACAGCTGGGGCCAACGTCCTGACTTTC. Using reference TRBV5-1 and TRBJ2-6 for the parts outside the CDR3, the full variable domain is KAGVTQTPRYLIKTRGQQVTLSCSPISGHRSVSWYQQTPGQGLQFLFEYFSETQRNKGNFPGRFSGRQFSNSRSEMNVSTLELGDSALYLCASSYRTAGANVLTFGAGSRLTVL.

This sequence joins TRBV6-6 and TRBJ2-1; D perhaps matches TRBD1 (6 bases). The V gene's germline CDR1 is MNHNY and CDR2 SVGAGI (reference sequence). Trimming pared 5 bases from V and 3 bases from J, leaving 14 bases between. The CDR3 is 15 residues long. The CDR3 DNA is TGTGCCAGCAGTGCACCTGGGGGCAACTACAATGAGCAGTTCTTC. This sequence encodes CASSAPGGNYNEQFF.